This TCR beta chain was recorded in a study of response to subunit inactivated influenza vaccine. The CDR3 sequence is 23 residues long. The germline V gene encodes CDR1 MRHNA and CDR2 SNTAGT. V trimming: 6 bases; J trimming: 0 bases; junction bases outside the gene matches: 25. Via MiXCR, TCRdb re-called the RT-PCR reads, giving one row per CDR3 protein. This sample has hundreds of thousands of distinct CDR3 sequences; roughly 14% occur once, and the top ten carry 5.5% to 7%. The starting material was PBMCs from blood, obtained 14 to 15 days before vaccination. The chain has TRBV6-4 and TRBJ2-3; 12 nucleotides match TRBD2. This clonotype was obtained from a man aged 45-60 years who received an inactivated influenza vaccine. CDR3 in amino acids: CASSDRQGRSGLAGNPSTDTQYF. The CDR3 nucleotides are TGTGCCAGCAGCGACAGACAGGGCCGATCGGGACTAGCGGGCAACCCGAGCACAGATACGCAGTATTTT.